This T cell receptor beta chain appears in the sequencing data of a study of blood T cell repertoires in COVID-19. Study context: PBMCs, B-cell-depleted T cells, or T cells provided the cDNA or gDNA that made up the material.

Clones were sequenced by immunoSEQ multiplex PCR, and TCRdb holds only the in-frame ones, with some missing. The repertoire consists of about 380,000 clones, with 88% occurring once and the leading ten covering about 1.1%. The CDR3 is made up of 13 amino acids. Germline V gene sequence: CDR1 SQVTM, CDR2 ANQGSEA. V dropped 2 bases and J dropped 2 bases, with 9 bases sitting between them. Resolution of symptoms, clearance, or two negative PCRs was present in recovered Cohort 3 donors. The receptor was derived from a woman aged 18-29 years who had recovered from COVID-19. The V gene is TRBV29-1, the J gene TRBJ1-1, with D tentatively TRBD1 (6 bases). Sequencing input: PBMCs or T cells enriched from blood (not recorded which). CDR3 sequence reads: CSVENRANTEAFF. The CDR3 DNA sequence: TGCAGCGTTGAAAACAGGGCAAACACTGAAGCTTTCTTT.